These 8 T cell receptor beta chains came from one sample sequenced in a study of blood T cell repertoires in COVID-19. Generated by immunoSEQ multiplex PCR, the TCRdb table keeps only in-frame clones and is missing some. The sample lists 140,000 to 150,000 clones; roughly 80% were seen once. The sequenced sample was PBMCs or T cells enriched from blood (not recorded which). These receptors came from a woman aged 45-60 years who had recovered from COVID-19.

The chain has TRBV30 and TRBJ1-2; 7 nucleotides match TRBD1. This CDR3 region has 14 residues. CDR1 and CDR2 (germline): GTSNPN, SVGIG (reference sequence). J lost 4 bases, V lost 2 bases, and 7 bases had no gene match. The chain's CDR3 is CAWSSKGASYGYTF. CDR3 DNA sequence: TGTGCCTGGAGTTCCAAGGGGGCTAGCTATGGCTACACCTTC.

The chain recombines TRBV9 with TRBJ2-2; TRBD2 might be the D (6 bases). Germline CDR1 reads SGDLS; CDR2 reads YYNGEE. This CDR3 is 16 amino acids long. Trimming removed 4 bases at V and 4 bases at J, with 17 bases between. The CDR3, as DNA: TGTGCCAGCAGCCTACGACTAGATCTTTCCACCGGGGAGCTGTTTTTT. It translates to CASSLRLDLSTGELFF.

This rearrangement joins TRBV7-7 to TRBJ1-1, with D possibly TRBD1 on 6 matching bases. This CDR3 has 12 amino acids. The germline gives CDR1 SSHAT, CDR2 FNYEAQ (reference sequence). V lost 9 bases and J lost 10, with 18 bases in between. The CDR3 loop reads CASHRAPKGAFF. The CDR3, as DNA: TGTGCCAGTCACAGGGCCCCCAAGGGAGCTTTCTTT.

A single count supports this clone. This sequence joins TRBV12-3 or TRBV12-4 and TRBJ2-1, with D possibly matching TRBD2 (6 bases). Trimming pared 6 bases from V and 11 bases from J, leaving 17 bases between. The CDR3 covers 13 residues. The CDR3 is CASSLNGRGKQFF. Written as DNA, the CDR3 is TGTGCCAGCAGCCTTAACGGGCGGGGCAAGCAGTTCTTC.

This clone was counted once. J is TRBJ1-1 and V is TRBV3-1 (or the pseudogene TRBV3-2), with no clear D. The V gene lost 4 bases and the J gene lost 1 base, with 13 bases spanning the gap. CDR3 size: 15 residues. Looked up from germline, CDR1 is LGHDT and CDR2 is YNNKEL (reference sequence). CDR3 sequence: CASSRSGWGNTEAFF. CDR3 DNA: TGTGCCAGCAGCCGAAGCGGTTGGGGGAACACTGAAGCTTTCTTT.

V usage is TRBV6-5 and J usage is TRBJ2-7, with D possibly matching TRBD1 (6 bases). In germline, CDR1 is MNHEY, CDR2 SVGAGI. The CDR3 is made up of 12 amino acids. V was trimmed by 6 bases and J by 0 bases, leaving 6 bases between them. This chain's CDR3 is CASRDSSYEQYV. CDR3 nucleotides: TGTGCCAGCAGGGACAGCTCCTACGAGCAGTACGTC.

The genes are TRBV7-2 and TRBJ2-7; D is possibly TRBD1 (5 bases). This CDR3 is built from 18 residues. The V gene's germline CDR1 is SGHTA and CDR2 FQGNSA. Trimming shortened V by 1 base and J by 3 bases, and 22 bases separated the two germline ends. The CDR3 spells CASSLGGQTGLVGYEQYV. CDR3 in DNA: TGTGCCAGCAGCTTAGGCGGCCAAACAGGCTTAGTGGGCTACGAGCAGTACGTC.

The chain recombines TRBV7-7 with TRBJ2-5, with TRBD1 identical over 8 bases. J gave up 5 bases and V 1 base, and 6 bases lay outside the gene matches. The CDR3 is 15 amino acids. CDR1 is SSHAT and CDR2 is FNYEAQ in the germline V gene (reference sequence). CDR3 sequence (DNA): TGTGCCAGCAGCTTAGTACAGGGGGTCAGGGAGACCCAGTACTTC. Translation: CASSLVQGVRETQYF.